A selection of T cell receptor beta chains follows, all from one sample in a study of blood T cells in healthy people across ages. From the 5' RACE reads, TCRdb called clonotypes with MiXCR, one entry per CDR3 protein. The sample yields about 510,000 distinct CDR3 sequences, about 27% seen once. These same records also appear under a second study, on T cells of mothers and their children.

Material for sequencing was blood. The receptors stem from a boy aged 2 to 10 in good health. CDR3s include the opening cysteine and the closing phenylalanine or tryptophan. The order of the fields is D gene, J gene, clone size, V gene, CDR3 DNA, CDR3 protein. A D gene is named only where the DNA matches it firmly. Some rows mark clone size as missing; the rest say once, few, many or name a class of expanded clone.

d_call: NA; j_call: TRBJ1-4; clone_size: NA; v_call: TRBV9; cdr3_nt: TGTGCCAGCAGCGTAGGGGCTGGCCCGGGTAATGAAAAACTGTTTTTT; cdr3_aa: CASSVGAGPGNEKLFF
d_call: TRBD1; j_call: TRBJ2-3; clone_size: few; v_call: TRBV7-9; cdr3_nt: TGTGCCAGCAGCCCAGGACAGGGGACAGGTTGGGCAGATACGCAGTATTTT; cdr3_aa: CASSPGQGTGWADTQYF
d_call: NA; j_call: TRBJ2-7; clone_size: NA; v_call: TRBV7-9; cdr3_nt: TGTGCCAGCAGCTCCGGTCTGGTCGCTACCTACGAGCAGTACTTC; cdr3_aa: CASSSGLVATYEQYF
d_call: TRBD2; j_call: TRBJ2-5; clone_size: NA; v_call: TRBV3-1; cdr3_nt: TGTGCCAGCAGCCGCACGACTAGCGGGATCTTGTCCCAGTACTTC; cdr3_aa: CASSRTTSGILSQYF
d_call: TRBD1; j_call: TRBJ2-2; clone_size: NA; v_call: TRBV6-6; cdr3_nt: TGTGCCACCGGGACAGGGCCCGGGGAGCTGTTTTTT; cdr3_aa: CATGTGPGELFF
d_call: NA; j_call: TRBJ2-5; clone_size: NA; v_call: TRBV3-1; cdr3_nt: TGTGCCAGCAGCCAGCAGGGCCCACAAGAGACCCAGTACTTC; cdr3_aa: CASSQQGPQETQYF
d_call: NA; j_call: TRBJ2-7; clone_size: NA; v_call: TRBV7-6; cdr3_nt: TGTGCCAGCAGCAACCCGGACACATCCTACGAGCAGTACTTC; cdr3_aa: CASSNPDTSYEQYF
d_call: NA; j_call: TRBJ2-5; clone_size: many; v_call: TRBV5-1; cdr3_nt: TGCGCCAGCAGCCCCTTTTGGGGGCAAGAGACCCAGTACTTC; cdr3_aa: CASSPFWGQETQYF
d_call: TRBD2; j_call: TRBJ2-7; clone_size: few; v_call: TRBV6-1; cdr3_nt: TGTGCCAGCAGTGACCCTGGGACTAGCGGATACTACGAGCAGTACTTC; cdr3_aa: CASSDPGTSGYYEQYF
d_call: NA; j_call: TRBJ2-6; clone_size: NA; v_call: TRBV6-5; cdr3_nt: TGTGCCAGCAGTTACTCGATGGTTAGGTCTGGGGCCAACGTCCTGACTTTC; cdr3_aa: CASSYSMVRSGANVLTF
d_call: TRBD1; j_call: TRBJ1-2; clone_size: NA; v_call: TRBV5-1; cdr3_nt: TGCGCCAGCAGCCCAGGGGGACCGAGCTATGGCTACACCTTC; cdr3_aa: CASSPGGPSYGYTF
d_call: NA; j_call: TRBJ2-5; clone_size: NA; v_call: TRBV5-1; cdr3_nt: TGCGCCAGTACTCCGGGACACGGGTCCCAGTACTTC; cdr3_aa: CASTPGHGSQYF
d_call: NA; j_call: TRBJ1-2; clone_size: few; v_call: TRBV18; cdr3_nt: TGTGCCAGCTCACTGCTTGACCGGGACACCTATGGCTACACCTTC; cdr3_aa: CASSLLDRDTYGYTF
d_call: NA; j_call: TRBJ1-2; clone_size: once; v_call: TRBV7-2; cdr3_nt: TGTGCCAGCAGGGCAATCGGACGGACCTATGGCTACACCTTC; cdr3_aa: CASRAIGRTYGYTF
d_call: NA; j_call: TRBJ2-6; clone_size: once; v_call: TRBV12-3/TRBV12-4; cdr3_nt: TGTGCCAGCAGTTTCTTATCCGGCTCTGGGGCCAACGTCCTGACTTTC; cdr3_aa: CASSFLSGSGANVLTF
d_call: NA; j_call: TRBJ1-1; clone_size: NA; v_call: TRBV11-2; cdr3_nt: TGTGCCAGCAGCGCAGGTTGGGGGCCCCTGGACCCGAACACTGAAGCTTTCTTT; cdr3_aa: CASSAGWGPLDPNTEAFF
d_call: TRBD2; j_call: TRBJ2-2; clone_size: few; v_call: TRBV7-7; cdr3_nt: TGTGCTAGCAGCTTATCGACGGGAGGCACCGGGGAGCTGTTTTTT; cdr3_aa: CASSLSTGGTGELFF
d_call: TRBD2; j_call: TRBJ2-1; clone_size: few; v_call: TRBV12-3/TRBV12-4; cdr3_nt: TGTGCCAGCAGTCGTGCACTAGCGGGGGGTACCTACAATGAGCAGTTCTTC; cdr3_aa: CASSRALAGGTYNEQFF
d_call: TRBD1; j_call: TRBJ2-5; clone_size: NA; v_call: TRBV12-3/TRBV12-4; cdr3_nt: TGTGCCAGCAGTCCGGGGGACAGGGGAAAGACCCAGTACTTC; cdr3_aa: CASSPGDRGKTQYF
d_call: NA; j_call: TRBJ1-2; clone_size: few; v_call: TRBV3-1; cdr3_nt: TGTGCCAGCAGCCAAGCCCTGAACTATGGCTACACCTTC; cdr3_aa: CASSQALNYGYTF
d_call: NA; j_call: TRBJ1-2; clone_size: few; v_call: TRBV11-2; cdr3_nt: TGTGCCAGCAGCTTAGATAGCAGGGTCATCGATGGCTACACCTTC; cdr3_aa: CASSLDSRVIDGYTF
d_call: NA; j_call: TRBJ2-7; clone_size: few; v_call: TRBV28; cdr3_nt: TGTGCCAGCATGAGGTGGTATAGACCCTACGAGCAGTACTTC; cdr3_aa: CASMRWYRPYEQYF
d_call: NA; j_call: TRBJ1-4; clone_size: few; v_call: TRBV11-2; cdr3_nt: TGTGCCAGCAGCTTAGATGGACAGACTAATGAAAAACTGTTTTTT; cdr3_aa: CASSLDGQTNEKLFF
d_call: NA; j_call: TRBJ1-2; clone_size: NA; v_call: TRBV9; cdr3_nt: TGTGCCAGCAGCGTAGACCGGGGAGGGTCCTATGGCTACACCTTC; cdr3_aa: CASSVDRGGSYGYTF
d_call: NA; j_call: TRBJ1-1; clone_size: many; v_call: TRBV25-1; cdr3_nt: TGTGCCAGCGGAGCCGGGTGGGCCCCGCGCGCTTTCTTT; cdr3_aa: CASGAGWAPRAFF
d_call: TRBD1; j_call: TRBJ1-3; clone_size: few; v_call: TRBV7-6; cdr3_nt: TGTGCCAGCAGCTTAGGCAGGACAGGGGGCCTTAACTCTGGAAACACCATATATTTT; cdr3_aa: CASSLGRTGGLNSGNTIYF
d_call: NA; j_call: TRBJ1-4; clone_size: NA; v_call: TRBV19; cdr3_nt: TGTGCCAGTAGTGGGGGGGCTGCAACTAATGAAAAACTGTTTTTT; cdr3_aa: CASSGGAATNEKLFF
d_call: NA; j_call: TRBJ2-4; clone_size: NA; v_call: TRBV5-1; cdr3_nt: TGCGCCAGCAGCTTGGGGCAGGGAGAAAACATTCAGTACTTC; cdr3_aa: CASSLGQGENIQYF
d_call: NA; j_call: TRBJ1-5; clone_size: NA; v_call: TRBV29-1; cdr3_nt: TGCAGCGTTGCACAGGGTGCAAATCAGCCCCAGCATTTT; cdr3_aa: CSVAQGANQPQHF
d_call: TRBD1; j_call: TRBJ2-4; clone_size: NA; v_call: TRBV5-1; cdr3_nt: TGCGCCAGCGGTTCTGGGACAGGGGACAAAAACATTCAGTACTTC; cdr3_aa: CASGSGTGDKNIQYF
d_call: NA; j_call: TRBJ2-1; clone_size: NA; v_call: TRBV19; cdr3_nt: TGTGCCAGTAGTATAGATCAGGTACAGGGCTACAATGAGCAGTTCTTC; cdr3_aa: CASSIDQVQGYNEQFF
d_call: TRBD2; j_call: TRBJ2-1; clone_size: few; v_call: TRBV7-2; cdr3_nt: TGTGCCAGCAGCAGGACTAGCGGGCGGCACAATGAGCAGTTCTTC; cdr3_aa: CASSRTSGRHNEQFF
d_call: TRBD1; j_call: TRBJ2-5; clone_size: many; v_call: TRBV15; cdr3_nt: TGTGCCACCAGCCGGGACAGCCAAGAGACCCAGTACTTC; cdr3_aa: CATSRDSQETQYF
d_call: NA; j_call: TRBJ2-1; clone_size: NA; v_call: TRBV5-1; cdr3_nt: TGCGCCAGCAGCCAACGGAGGGGAACATCCTACAATGAGCAGTTCTTC; cdr3_aa: CASSQRRGTSYNEQFF
d_call: NA; j_call: TRBJ1-2; clone_size: few; v_call: TRBV2; cdr3_nt: TGTGCCAGCAGTGAACAGGGCGAGGGCTACACCTTC; cdr3_aa: CASSEQGEGYTF
d_call: NA; j_call: TRBJ2-3; clone_size: NA; v_call: TRBV3-1; cdr3_nt: TGTGCCAGCAGCCAAGATTTTGGGGATGCAGATACGCAGTATTTT; cdr3_aa: CASSQDFGDADTQYF
d_call: TRBD2; j_call: TRBJ2-2; clone_size: few; v_call: TRBV20-1; cdr3_nt: TGCAGTGCTCCTCTGACTAGCGTGAACACCGGGGAGCTGTTTTTT; cdr3_aa: CSAPLTSVNTGELFF
d_call: TRBD1; j_call: TRBJ2-7; clone_size: NA; v_call: TRBV12-3/TRBV12-4; cdr3_nt: TGTGCCAGCAGTTCCCCGGGACAGGGATTATCAGAGCAGTACTTC; cdr3_aa: CASSSPGQGLSEQYF
d_call: TRBD1; j_call: TRBJ2-2; clone_size: few; v_call: TRBV30; cdr3_nt: TGTGCCTGGAGTGTAGGGGACAGGGACACCGGGGAGCTGTTTTTT; cdr3_aa: CAWSVGDRDTGELFF
d_call: TRBD2; j_call: TRBJ2-5; clone_size: NA; v_call: TRBV20-1; cdr3_nt: TGCAGTGCTATGGGACTAGCGGTGGAGACCCAGTACTTC; cdr3_aa: CSAMGLAVETQYF
d_call: TRBD2; j_call: TRBJ2-5; clone_size: NA; v_call: TRBV6-1; cdr3_nt: TGTGCCAGCACCCAGGGCCTAGCGGGGGGCCAAGAGACCCGGTACTTC; cdr3_aa: CASTQGLAGGQETRYF
d_call: TRBD1; j_call: TRBJ1-1; clone_size: NA; v_call: TRBV2; cdr3_nt: TGTGCCAGCGTCGGGGACAGGGCTGACTTCACTGAAGCTTTCTTT; cdr3_aa: CASVGDRADFTEAFF
d_call: NA; j_call: TRBJ2-5; clone_size: many; v_call: TRBV7-3; cdr3_nt: TGTGCCAGCAGCCGACAGGTCCAAGAGACCCAGTACTTC; cdr3_aa: CASSRQVQETQYF
d_call: NA; j_call: TRBJ2-5; clone_size: NA; v_call: TRBV25-1; cdr3_nt: TGTGCCAGCAGGGGAGGCGGTCCAGGAGAGACCCAGTACTTC; cdr3_aa: CASRGGGPGETQYF
d_call: NA; j_call: TRBJ2-1; clone_size: NA; v_call: TRBV7-2; cdr3_nt: TGTGCCAGCAGCGAGGCCCCCCATCTTGGGCAGTTCTTC; cdr3_aa: CASSEAPHLGQFF
d_call: NA; j_call: TRBJ2-1; clone_size: NA; v_call: TRBV12-3/TRBV12-4; cdr3_nt: TGTGCCAGCAGTTTACCCAGGGAAAATGAGCAGTTCTTC; cdr3_aa: CASSLPRENEQFF
d_call: NA; j_call: TRBJ2-6; clone_size: NA; v_call: TRBV10-3; cdr3_nt: TGTGCCATCCCAGCTTTAGGGGGGACTCCCAACGTCCTGACTTTC; cdr3_aa: CAIPALGGTPNVLTF
d_call: NA; j_call: TRBJ2-2; clone_size: few; v_call: TRBV12-5; cdr3_nt: TGTGCTAGTGGTGGGGCAGGGCCGACCGGGGAGCTGTTTTTT; cdr3_aa: CASGGAGPTGELFF